The clone carrying this T cell receptor (beta chain) appeared once. In the study's own analysis: Estimation of nucleated cell counts was performed using reference gene primer amplification. Generated by immunoSEQ multiplex PCR, the TCRdb table keeps only in-frame clones and is missing some. Clone size and the V and J calls come from that table; the DNA yielded D and trimming. In the table there are under 200,000 clones, roughly 85% of which are singletons. This entry belongs to a study of blood T cell repertoires in COVID-19. About the research overall: PBMCs, B-cell-depleted T cells, or T cells provided the cDNA or gDNA that made up the material.

V shed 9 bases and J 6 bases; nucleotides not matched to a gene: 9. This CDR3 is 14 amino acids long. The V gene's germline CDR1 is MNHEY and CDR2 SVGAGI. Sample: peripheral blood. This receptor was identified in a man in his sixties with active or convalescent COVID-19. The chain has TRBV6-5 and TRBJ2-2; 8 nucleotides align to TRBD2. The CDR3 here is CASGDGGASGELFF. CDR3 nucleotides: TGTGCCAGTGGTGACGGGGGGGCCTCCGGGGAGCTGTTTTTT.